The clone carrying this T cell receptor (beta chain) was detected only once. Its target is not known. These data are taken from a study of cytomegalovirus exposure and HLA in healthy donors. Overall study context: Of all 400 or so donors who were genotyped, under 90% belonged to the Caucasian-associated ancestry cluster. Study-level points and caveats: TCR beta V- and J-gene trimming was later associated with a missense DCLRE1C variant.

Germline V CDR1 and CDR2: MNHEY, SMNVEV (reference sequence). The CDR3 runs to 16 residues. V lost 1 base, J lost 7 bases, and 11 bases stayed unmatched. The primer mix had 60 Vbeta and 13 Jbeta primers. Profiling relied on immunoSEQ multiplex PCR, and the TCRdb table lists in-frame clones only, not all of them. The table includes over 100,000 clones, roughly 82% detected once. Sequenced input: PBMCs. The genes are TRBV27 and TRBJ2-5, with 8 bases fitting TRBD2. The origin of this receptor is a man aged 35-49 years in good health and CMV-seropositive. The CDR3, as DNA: TGTGCCAGCAGTTTATTGGGGCAGGCCGGGGGGGGGACCCAGTACTTC. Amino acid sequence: CASSLLGQAGGGTQYF.